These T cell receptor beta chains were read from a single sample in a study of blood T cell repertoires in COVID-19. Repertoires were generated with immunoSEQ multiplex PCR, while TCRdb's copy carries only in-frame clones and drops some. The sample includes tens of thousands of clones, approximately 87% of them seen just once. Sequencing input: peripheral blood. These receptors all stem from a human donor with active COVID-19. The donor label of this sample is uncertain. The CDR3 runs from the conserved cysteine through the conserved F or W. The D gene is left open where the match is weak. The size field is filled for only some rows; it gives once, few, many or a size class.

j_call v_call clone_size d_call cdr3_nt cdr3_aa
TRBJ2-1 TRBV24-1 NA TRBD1 TGTGCCACCAGAGGGACAGGGGGCGATGATGAGCAGTTCTTC CATRGTGGDDEQFF
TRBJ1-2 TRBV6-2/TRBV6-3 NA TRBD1 TGTGCCAGCAGTAGCGGGACAGGGACTTTAACGTCTCATGGCTACACCTTC CASSSGTGTLTSHGYTF
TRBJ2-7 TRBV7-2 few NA TGTGCCAGCAGCTTCCCATCCTACGAGCAGTACTTC CASSFPSYEQYF
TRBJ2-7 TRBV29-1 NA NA TGCAGCGTTGTTTGGGGCCTTGCAGGGGAGCAGTACTTC CSVVWGLAGEQYF
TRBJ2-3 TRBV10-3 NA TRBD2 TGTGCCATCATGTCTCCCAGGACTAGCGGGGGACAAGATACGCAGTATTTT CAIMSPRTSGGQDTQYF
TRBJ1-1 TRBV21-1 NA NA TGTGCCAGCAGCCCGCGGGACAGGGGGATGAACACTGAAGCTTTCTTT CASSPRDRGMNTEAFF
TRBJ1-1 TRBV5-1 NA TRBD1 TGCGCCAGCAGCTTACGGACAGGAGAGAACACTGAAGCTTTCTTT CASSLRTGENTEAFF
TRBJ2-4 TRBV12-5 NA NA TGTGCTAGTGGTTCGCAGGGCGCCAAAAACATTCAGTACTTC CASGSQGAKNIQYF
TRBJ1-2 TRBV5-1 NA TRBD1 TGCGCCAGCAGCCTCGACAGGGACTATGGCTACACCTTC CASSLDRDYGYTF
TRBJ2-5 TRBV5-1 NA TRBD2 TGCGCCAGCAGCCCCCAGCTTCTAGCGGGGGGGATAGAGACCCAGTACTTC CASSPQLLAGGIETQYF
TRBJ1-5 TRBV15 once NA TGTGCCACCAGCAGAGAATATAGCAATCAGCCCCAGCATTTT CATSREYSNQPQHF
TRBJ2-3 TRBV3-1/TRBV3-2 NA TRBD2 TGTGCCAGCAGCCCCGGGGCGGGAGGGGATACGCAGTATTTT CASSPGAGGDTQYF
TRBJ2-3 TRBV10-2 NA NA TGCGCCAGCAGTGAGTCGAACGGGGAGCCAGATACGCAGTATTTT CASSESNGEPDTQYF
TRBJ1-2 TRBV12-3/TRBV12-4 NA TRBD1 TGTGCCAGCAGTGGGGACAGGAATGGCTACACCTTC CASSGDRNGYTF
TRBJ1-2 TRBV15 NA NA TGTGCCACCTCAGGCGAGAACTATGGCTACACCTTC CATSGENYGYTF
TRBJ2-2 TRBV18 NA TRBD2 TGTGCCAGCTCACCAGCGGCGGGGGTGGACACCGGGGAGCTGTTTTTT CASSPAAGVDTGELFF